This TCR beta chain emerged from a study of cytomegalovirus exposure and HLA in healthy donors (dated by TCRdb to about 2017). Background on the whole study: An earlier analysis of about 530 of the donors reported approximately 280 Gb of sequence data and 95 million to 140 million unique TCR beta sequences obtained from about 200 million T cells. Approximately 310 gigabases of sequencing data and 75 million to 85 million unique TCR sequences made up an early release that covered 500 to 700 HLA-typed donors. Of the approximately 400 genotyped donors, over 65% fell in the genetic ancestry cluster associated with self-reported Caucasian donors. The study aimed to test whether signatures of past pathogen exposure could be identified by cataloging public T cell receptors. The study used immunosequencing to profile the T cell repertoires of some 600 subjects and linked those repertoires to cytomegalovirus serostatus. A separate validation cohort of 100 to 150 different subjects was used in addition to the 666-subject first cohort. To predict cytomegalovirus infection status, the study brought together high-throughput TCR immunosequencing, statistical association of individual TCRs with disease status, and machine learning. In a later analysis, previously published TCR beta repertoires from hundreds of donors were re-analyzed and high-resolution HLA genotyping was added so that TCR occurrence patterns could be studied. Rather than drawing on any new phenotypic data, the later analysis identified candidate immune exposures from TCR beta sequences and the way those sequences occurred across donors. In an earlier analysis of 500 to 650 of the donors, high-throughput TCR beta sequencing was used to judge whether each TCR beta V gene segment behaved as functional or pseudogenic. Donor age, sex, ethnicity and CMV serostatus were collected together with the repertoire data. Genome-wide SNP genotypes for about 60% of the roughly 700 donors were used in a later genetic analysis, which treated that subset as a discovery cohort. Every discovery cohort repertoire had been produced on one sequencing platform. HLA typing included class I and class II loci at four-digit resolution. The number of typed donors differed by locus: roughly 620-640 for A, B, C, DRB1 and DQB1; approximately 530 for DQA1; around 580 for DPA1; and some 470 for DPB1. About five DR-DQ haplotypes were handled as single units for association and clustering because linkage in the cohort was strong. On average, roughly 240,000 unique TCR beta nucleotide sequences were sequenced per donor among 300 to 500 genotyped donors of the cohort, with roughly 18% of those sequences being non-productive.

As to this clone: What this receptor recognizes is not known. The sample holds no much larger clone one base away, and base qualities are not on file.

Points the paper makes about the study in general: A total of around 150 TCR beta chains were listed by the study as associated with cytomegalovirus. In a later analysis, TCR association rates were found to vary across HLA loci, with the most associated TCRs seen for DRB1 alleles and the fewest for HLA-C alleles. The authors suggested that the approach could potentially be extended to other disease states and immunological phenotypes. Specific HLA alleles were associated with 15,000 to 20,000 TCR beta sequences at a false discovery rate of 0.05 in a later analysis. Most TCR sequences were seen in very few donors, while some public TCRs were found in many individuals. Most CMV-associated TCR beta chains appeared to be HLA-restricted in a later analysis, and the HLA associations seemed to be driven largely by CMV exposure. This cohort had only TCR beta chains sequenced, and the lack of alpha or paired-chain data limited which features could be detected. The classifier was reported to diagnose cytomegalovirus status with high specificity and sensitivity in both the original cohort and the validation cohort. Sequencing depth was assumed to be roughly uniform across donors in the presence/absence analyses, though that assumption may not hold. Compared with equally common non-associated chains, HLA-associated TCR beta chains in a later analysis were more clonally expanded and had lower generation probabilities. A further reported finding was that TCR beta sequences accurately predicted the HLA-A and HLA-B alleles for most subjects in the first cohort. Linkage disequilibrium might explain the correlated functional status among segregating V segments, but an unknown experimental factor could not be ruled out. V-gene and J-gene trimming of TCR beta chains was associated with a missense DCLRE1C variant in a later genetic analysis, and the association was replicated in an independent cohort. Because HLA typing was missing for some donors at each locus, association tests included only the typed subset. For the cohort, immune exposure information was limited to CMV serostatus. In vitro tests confirmed that three of the cytomegalovirus-associated TCR beta chains recognize cytomegalovirus antigens. Because counts were too low, about 18 rarely observed V segments, including chromosome 9 orphons, were excluded from the earlier analysis of fewer than 650 of the donors. A later genetic analysis reported fewer N-insertions in productive TCRs among donors in an Asian-associated ancestry cluster than the 666-donor mean. A cluster of highly shared sequence variants was judged likely to be a technical artifact of the sequencing pipeline. According to a later analysis, parvovirus B19, influenza, CMV and Epstein-Barr virus appeared linked to several top co-occurrence clusters. When HLA alleles, especially DR and DQ, strongly co-occurred, TCR associations were difficult to assign to individual alleles. In an earlier analysis of around 600 of the donors, most TCR beta V segments appeared in productive rearrangements about 87% or about 30% of the time, broadly matching IMGT annotations.

The cohort consisted of 650 to 700 healthy bone marrow donors. All cohort members were sampled while nominally healthy, although unrecorded immune exposures were likely present. The donor was CMV seronegative and was included in the group of over 300 seronegative cohort members. Each donor provided a peripheral blood sample, and peripheral blood mononuclear cells were used for TCR beta sequencing. The Qiagen DNeasy Blood Extraction Kit was used to extract genomic DNA from the blood cell samples. The library was obtained by the immunoSEQ multiplex PCR assay. For the multiplex PCR, a mixture combining 60 forward primers for TCR Vbeta segments and 13 reverse primers for TCR Jbeta segments was used. Amplification of the CDR3 region of rearranged TCR beta genes was performed with a multiplex PCR assay on genomic DNA. The amplified TCR beta libraries were sequenced on the Illumina HiSeq System as 87-base-pair reads. Per the authors' processing: In a later analysis, some 80 million unique TCR beta chains were counted across the 500 to 850 repertoires, and about 10 million of these chains were shared by at least two donors. Raw reads were error-corrected and collapsed into unique sequences by a nearest-neighbor algorithm in which closely related sequences were merged to remove PCR and sequencing errors. CDR3 sequences were aligned to IMGT reference sequences to assign V, D and J gene segments. For a sequence to be retained, a match of at least six nucleotides to both a V gene segment and a J gene segment was required. Rearrangements were called productive when the CDR3 lacked stop codons and stayed in frame with V and J; all others were non-productive. Following IMGT convention, CDR3 was defined as the stretch from the second conserved V-encoded cysteine up to the conserved J-encoded phenylalanine. In an earlier analysis of some 550 of the donors, sequences lacking an unambiguous match to a single V gene segment were excluded. An earlier analysis of roughly 590 of the donors called V segments functional above 56.7% productive rearrangements and segregating when the between-donor standard deviation exceeded 5%. A statistical classification framework was developed to diagnose cytomegalovirus status using the catalog of TCR beta chain sequences. V and J gene assignment, in a later analysis, came from comparing TCR nucleotide sequences with IMGT/GENE-DB human TR gene sequences. Using the TCRdist pipeline, a later analysis assigned CDR3 sequences along with most-parsimonious VDJ recombination scenarios. In a later analysis, every TCR beta chain was defined by the combination of its CDR3 amino acid sequence and its V-gene family, and reads without a unique V-gene family were dropped. In a later analysis, several hundred highly shared, low-generation-probability nucleotide sequences were removed to address suspected cross-contamination and a sequencing artifact. A later analysis calculated a clonal expansion index for each public chain from normalized within-repertoire ranks of inferred template counts. In a later analysis, generation probabilities were computed using a VDJ recombination model fitted to out-of-frame rearrangements, and the results were checked against IGoR. In a later analysis, hypergeometric tests were used to score TCR-TCR, TCR-HLA and TCR-CMV co-occurrence, with a repertoire-size bias correction applied to TCR pairs. In a later analysis, false discovery rates were estimated by permuting HLA or CMV assignments 20 times. A later analysis grouped co-occurring TCRs with DBSCAN, adding TCRdist sequence similarity when clustering within HLA-allele-positive subsets. Co-occurrence clustering excluded repertoires with fewer than 30,000 or more than 120,000 public chains, plus five with anomalous nucleotide sharing. In its TCRdb copy, this immuneACCESS table keeps in-frame sequences only and misses some clones. Where compared with another copy, unresolved V genes explain less than half of these, and the others have no known cause. V and J calls plus clone size are reproduced from that table; the DNA served to infer D and trimming. Within this sample are roughly 130,000 clones, with about three quarters of them counted one time only. The ten largest make up around 1.9% of the sample.

Source material: PBMCs. The sequence was obtained from a woman aged 40 to 50 in good health and CMV-seronegative.

CDR3 sequence: CASSYERNEAFF. In nucleotides, the sequence is TGTGCCAGCAGTTACGAGAGGAATGAAGCTTTCTTT. The chain uses TRBV6-5 and TRBJ1-1, with the D segment identity uncertain. CDR1 is given as MNHEY and CDR2 as SVGAGI, both from the germline V gene. The CDR3 has 12 amino acids, counting the end cysteine and phenylalanine. This entry keeps only the CDR3 DNA: 36 bases, framed from base 1. V loses 2 bases, J loses 7 bases, and the germline ends lie 8 bases apart.